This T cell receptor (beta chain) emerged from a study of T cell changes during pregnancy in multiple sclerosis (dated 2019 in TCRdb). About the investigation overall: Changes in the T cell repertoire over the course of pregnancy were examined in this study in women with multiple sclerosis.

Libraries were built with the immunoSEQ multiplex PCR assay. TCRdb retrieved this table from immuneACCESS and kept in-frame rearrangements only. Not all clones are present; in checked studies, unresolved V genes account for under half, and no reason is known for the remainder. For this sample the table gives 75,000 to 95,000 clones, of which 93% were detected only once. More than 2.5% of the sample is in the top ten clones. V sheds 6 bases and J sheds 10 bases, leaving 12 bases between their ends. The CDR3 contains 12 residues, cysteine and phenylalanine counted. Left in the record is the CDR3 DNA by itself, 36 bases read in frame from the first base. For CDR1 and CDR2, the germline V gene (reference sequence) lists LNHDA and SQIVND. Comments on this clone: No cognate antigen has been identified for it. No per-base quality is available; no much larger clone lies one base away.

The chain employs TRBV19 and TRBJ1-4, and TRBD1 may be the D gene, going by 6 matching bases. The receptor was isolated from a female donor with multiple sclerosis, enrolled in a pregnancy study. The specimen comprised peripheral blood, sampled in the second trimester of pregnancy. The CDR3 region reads CASRTGKGKLFF. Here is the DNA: TGTGCCAGTAGGACAGGAAAGGGAAAACTGTTTTTT.